These 10 T cell receptor beta chains share one sample of origin, sequenced in a study of cytomegalovirus exposure and HLA in healthy donors. PCR primers comprised 60 Vbeta and 13 Jbeta primers. Libraries were prepared by immunoSEQ multiplex PCR; TCRdb keeps only in-frame clonotypes and omits some of them. The table lists some 110,000 clones, roughly 73% of them singletons, with around 0.9% in the top ten. The source material was PBMCs. The receptors derive from a woman between 25 and 40 years old in good health and CMV-seronegative.

The rearrangement links TRBV2 to TRBJ2-2, with D hard to call. Looked up from germline, CDR1 is SNHLY and CDR2 is FYNNEI. CDR3 length: 13 residues. V lost 7 bases and J lost 7, with 13 bases in between. This CDR3 is CASTRVSGGELFF. CDR3 nucleotide sequence: TGTGCCAGCACAAGAGTTTCGGGCGGGGAGCTGTTTTTT.

The chain employs TRBV5-1 and TRBJ1-2, with 9 bases that match TRBD1. Unmatched junction bases numbered 13, after V lost 4 bases and J lost 6 bases. CDR1 is SGHRS and CDR2 is YFSETQ in the germline V gene. This CDR3 region has 16 residues. CDR3 sequence: CASSVTPGQGLNGYTF. The CDR3 coding sequence is TGCGCCAGCAGCGTCACTCCGGGACAGGGATTGAATGGCTACACCTTC.

The chain recombines TRBV6-1 with TRBJ2-4; 8 nucleotides match TRBD2. Germline CDR1 and CDR2: MNHNS and SASEGT. CDR3 length: 15 amino acids. Losses at the gene ends were 8 bases for V and 6 bases for J; bases not matched to a gene: 12. The CDR3 coding sequence is TGTGCCAGCTTCACGGGAGGGGGGGCCCTAAACATTCAGTACTTC. Its translation is CASFTGGGALNIQYF.

This rearrangement joins TRBV6-6 to TRBJ1-5; no clear D. Trimming stripped 8 bases from V and 1 base from J, with 12 bases between. There are 14 residues in the CDR3. Germline V gene data show CDR1 as MNHNY and CDR2 as SVGAGI (reference sequence). In nucleotides, the CDR3 is TGTGCCAGCTCTACCGAGCCCAGCAATCAGCCCCAGCATTTT. This sequence encodes CASSTEPSNQPQHF.

The chain combines TRBV7-2 with TRBJ1-1; maybe TRBD1 (5 bases). Germline V gene data show CDR1 as SGHTA and CDR2 as FQGNSA. V was trimmed by 6 bases and J by 1 base, leaving 12 bases between them. This CDR3 is 14 amino acids long. DNA of the CDR3: TGTGCCAGCAGTGTCGGAGGGGCGAACACTGAAGCTTTCTTT. Residues: CASSVGGANTEAFF.

J is TRBJ1-5 and V is TRBV29-1, with 8 nucleotides matching TRBD1. This CDR3 contains 14 residues. Losses at the gene ends were 4 bases for V and 4 bases for J; bases not matched to a gene: 6. From germline, CDR1 is SQVTM and CDR2 ANQGSEA. The CDR3 DNA reads TGCAGCGTTGCTGAACAGGGGGGGAATCAGCCCCAGCATTTT. It specifies CSVAEQGGNQPQHF. The full variable domain, in which reference TRBV29-1 and TRBJ1-5 provide the parts outside the CDR3, is SAVISQKPSRDICQRGTSLTIQCQVDSQVTMMFWYRQQPGQSLTLIATANQGSEATYESGFVIDKFPISRPNLTFSTLTVSNMSPEDSSIYLCSVAEQGGNQPQHFGDGTRLSIL.

A single count supports this clone. The chain joins TRBV7-5 to TRBJ2-1; the D call of TRBD2 is as the table states it, not checked on the DNA. TRBV7-5 is a listed pseudogene. This CDR3 is built from 20 residues. This CDR3 is CVRSSRSGTSGSRSYNEQFF. CDR3 DNA: TGTGTCAGAAGCTCCCGTTCCGGGACTAGCGGGAGTCGCTCCTACAATGAGCAGTTCTTC.

In regard to this clone: Other DNA sequences in the sample encode the same CDR3. The genes are TRBV6-5 and TRBJ1-1; D gene unclear. From germline, CDR1 is MNHEY and CDR2 SVGAGI. Trimming shortened V by 2 bases and J by 1 base, and 8 bases separated the two germline ends. This CDR3 is 14 amino acids long. CDR3 loop: CASSYGRENTEAFF. In DNA, the CDR3 is TGTGCCAGCAGTTACGGGAGGGAGAACACTGAAGCTTTCTTT.

The chain has TRBV27 and TRBJ1-2; the match to TRBD1 covers 8 bases. This CDR3 spans 18 amino acids. Germline V gene lookup returns CDR1 MNHEY and CDR2 SMNVEV (reference sequence). The trim removed 6 bases at V and 4 bases at J, leaving 19 bases unmatched. This CDR3 reads CASRPLSRGLLVGYGYTF. The CDR3 DNA reads TGTGCCAGCAGGCCCTTAAGCAGGGGGCTGCTAGTGGGCTATGGCTACACCTTC.

This clone was seen a few times. This chain joins TRBV5-6 and TRBJ1-6; no firm D call. This CDR3 contains 14 residues. CDR1 SGHDT and CDR2 YYEEEE come from the germline V gene. V lost 4 bases and J 9 bases, leaving 14 bases between the germline ends. The CDR3 spells CASSPRGGFSPLHF. The CDR3 DNA is TGTGCCAGCAGCCCCCGAGGCGGGTTTTCACCCCTCCACTTT.